Listed here is a single T cell receptor beta chain. The sample comes from a study of T cells in Graves' hyperthyroidism and ophthalmopathy. What was amplified from RNA transcripts were TCR beta CDR3 regions. Carried out on the TCR CDR3, a first-round RT-PCR used the HTBI primer set. MiXCR, applied by TCRdb to the multiplex PCR reads, yields one record per CDR3 protein. Of some 320,000 distinct CDR3 sequences listed, about 13% were seen once; the top ten hold 34%. This CDR3 is 19 amino acids long. The germline V gene has CDR1 KGHDR and CDR2 SFDVKD. The V end was cut by 6 bases, the J end by 1 base, with 24 bases between.

The chain employs TRBV24-1 and TRBJ2-1; the D gene is possibly TRBD2 (5 bases). The sample taken for sequencing was blood. This receptor was taken from a woman aged 40 to 50 with Graves' ophthalmopathy. The CDR3 loop is CATSTRISGEMRSYNEQFF. The CDR3 nucleotides read TGTGCCACCAGTACGCGGATTTCTGGGGAGATGCGGTCCTACAATGAGCAGTTCTTC.